This T cell receptor beta chain was retrieved from a study of blood T cell repertoires in COVID-19. Study details: Samples taken during acute and convalescent COVID-19 were collected in the United States, Italy and Spain. In each case, the material was cDNA or gDNA derived from T cells, B-cell-depleted T cells, or PBMCs.

Patients from Seattle were sampled longitudinally, starting during active infection. In the authors' methods: Reference gene primer amplification in the assay estimated nucleated cell counts. Clones were sequenced by immunoSEQ multiplex PCR, and TCRdb holds only the in-frame ones, with some missing. V and J calls and clone size are as listed in that table; D and trimming were resolved from the DNA. The table lists about 200,000 clones, 85% of them singletons, with approximately 0.99% in the top ten. Trimming removed 5 bases from V and 2 bases from J; junction bases left unmatched: 3. The CDR3 is 14 residues long. In germline, CDR1 is MNHEY, CDR2 SMNVEV (reference sequence).

The sequence was obtained from a man in his 60s with COVID-19, enrolled during active disease. The chain links TRBV27 to TRBJ2-7; 10 nucleotides match TRBD2. The sample was peripheral blood. The CDR3 DNA is TGTGCCAGCAGTCGACTAGCGGGCCCCTACGAGCAGTACTTC. Translating it yields CASSRLAGPYEQYF.